This T cell receptor beta chain was retrieved from a study of shared clonotypes between healthy human individuals. Across the study: CD4 naive cells filled three plates per donor, CD4 memory three, CD8 naive two and CD8 memory one. The study's findings and limits: Since donors were few, the genetic and exposure-history diversity represented was limited. Estimated richness values were generally larger in naive subsets than in memory subsets. It was observed that 5% to 6% of naive CD4 clonotypes were shared across several donors.

The CDR3 totals 15 residues. Germline CDR1 and CDR2: SEHNR and FQNEAQ (reference sequence). V dropped 5 bases and J dropped 2 bases, with 14 bases sitting between them. Turning to this clone: Its antigen is still unknown.

CD8 cells classed as naive were CD45RO-negative and positively selected for CCR7, excluding terminally differentiated effector memory CD45RA+ cells. Sequenced by immunoSEQ multiplex PCR; TCRdb stores in-frame clones only, minus some. The data hold approximately 840,000 clones, with approximately 97% observed a single time. The clonotype was recovered from a man between 25 and 39 years old in good health. The V and J genes are TRBV7-9 and TRBJ2-3; D might be TRBD1 (6 bases). The sequenced sample was naive CD8+ T cells sorted from blood. The CDR3 nucleotides read TGTGCCAGCAGCCCCAGCCGGGACATCACAGATACGCAGTATTTT. Encoded protein: CASSPSRDITDTQYF.